The clone carrying this T cell receptor (beta chain) was picked up one time. TCRdb fed the RT-PCR reads into MiXCR, producing one record per CDR3 protein. Among 650,000 to 800,000 distinct CDR3 sequences listed, about 18% were seen once. This sample was included in a study of response to subunit inactivated influenza vaccine. In germline, CDR1 is LNHDA, CDR2 SQIVND (reference sequence). This CDR3 has 16 amino acids. The ends lost 6 bases at V and 2 bases at J; junction bases unmatched: 8. This receptor was taken from a man aged 45-65 years who received an inactivated influenza vaccine. The sample here was PBMCs from blood, taken approximately 5 days after vaccination. The J gene is TRBJ1-5, the V gene TRBV19; 9 bases match TRBD1. The DNA for the CDR3 is TGTGCCAGTAGCAGAGAACAGGGGGCTGGCAATCAGCCCCAGCATTTT. Translating it yields CASSREQGAGNQPQHF. The full variable domain, completed using reference TRBV19 and TRBJ1-5, is DGGITQSPKYLFRKEGQNVTLSCEQNLNHDAMYWYRQDPGQGLRLIYYSQIVNDFQKGDIAEGYSVSREKKESFPLTVTSAQKNPTAFYLCASSREQGAGNQPQHFGDGTRLSIL.